Following are 24 T cell receptor beta chains from one sample sequenced in a study of cytomegalovirus exposure and HLA in healthy donors. 60 Vbeta and 13 Jbeta primers were used in PCR. Only in-frame clones appear in the TCRdb table, and some are missing; sequencing was by immunoSEQ multiplex PCR. The sample yields about 150,000 clones, about 87% seen once. The sample taken for sequencing was PBMCs. Receptors were obtained from a woman aged 30 to 39 in good health and CMV-seronegative.

This clone was found a few times. The CDR3 DNA reads TGTGCCAGCAGCACGACTAGCGGGAGCTCCTACAATGAGCAGTTCTTC. Its translation: CASSTTSGSSYNEQFF. V and J are TRBV21-1 and TRBJ2-1; the D segment call TRBD2 is taken from the table without a DNA check. TRBV21-1 constitutes a pseudogene. The CDR3 runs to 16 residues.

The rearrangement uses TRBV9 and TRBJ1-1; D may be TRBD1 (6 bases). Germline V gene data show CDR1 as SGDLS and CDR2 as YYNGEE. Deletions cut 4 bases from V and 4 bases from J, with 17 bases between. The CDR3 has 15 amino acids. The chain's CDR3 is CASSPYRVGGTEAFF. The CDR3 nucleotides are TGTGCCAGCAGCCCTTACAGGGTAGGCGGCACTGAAGCTTTCTTT.

The chain links TRBV7-9 to TRBJ2-6, with D possibly matching TRBD1 (5 bases). Between the trimmed V and J ends, which lost 1 base and 0 bases, there was a span of 7 bases. Germline V gives CDR1 SEHNR, CDR2 FQNEAQ (reference sequence). The CDR3 spans 16 residues. The CDR3 loop reads CASSLGGRSGANVLTF. The CDR3 DNA is TGTGCCAGCAGCTTAGGGGGCCGCTCTGGGGCCAACGTCCTGACTTTC. Variable domain in full (rest from reference TRBV7-9 and TRBJ2-6): DTGVSQNPRHKITKRGQNVTFRCDPISEHNRLYWYRQTLGQGPEFLTYFQNEAQLEKSRLLSDRFSAERPKGSFSTLEIQRTEQGDSAMYLCASSLGGRSGANVLTFGAGSRLTVL.

The rearrangement links TRBV7-8 to TRBJ1-3; a weak D match, TRBD1 (5 bases). Germline CDR1 is SGHVS and CDR2 is FQNEAQ. The V gene lost 1 base and the J gene lost 0 bases, with 22 bases spanning the gap. CDR3 length equals 20 residues. CDR3 sequence reads: CASSLERRSGRADSGNTIYF. DNA for the CDR3: TGTGCCAGCAGCTTAGAAAGGCGCTCGGGCAGGGCAGACTCTGGAAACACCATATATTTT.

The chain carries TRBV28 and TRBJ2-1, with TRBD1 as a possible D gene (5 bases). There are 12 residues in the CDR3. V shed 5 bases and J shed 9 bases, with 11 bases lying between them. Germline V gives CDR1 MDHEN, CDR2 SYDVKM. The CDR3 DNA follows: TGTGCCAGCAGTGACCAGGGCAGTGAGCAGTTCTTC. Translating gives CASSDQGSEQFF.

This clone has just one count. This sequence joins TRBV19 and TRBJ2-7, with D perhaps TRBD1 (7 bases). V lost 3 bases and J 4 bases, leaving 13 bases between the germline ends. Germline CDR1 and CDR2: LNHDA and SQIVND (reference sequence). CDR3 length: 14 residues. CDR3 region: CASSIGGGGYEQYF. DNA of the CDR3: TGTGCCAGTAGTATCGGAGGGGGCGGGTACGAGCAGTACTTC.

The chain links TRBV7-5 to TRBJ1-4; the D call TRBD1 from the table was never checked on the DNA. TRBV7-5 is deemed a pseudogene. The CDR3 totals 16 residues. CDR3 nucleotide sequence: TGTGCCAGAAGCGACCCGACACCAGCAACTAATGAAAAACTGTTTTTT. It specifies CARSDPTPATNEKLFF.

The chain recombines TRBV5-3 with TRBJ1-4; 8 positions match TRBD1. TRBV5-3 is labeled an ORF, and its function is uncertain. J lost 4 bases, V lost 0 bases, and 5 bases had no gene match. This CDR3 contains 16 residues. The CDR3 bases are TGTGCCAGAAGCTTGGAAGGGGGACAGGTTAATGAAAAACTGTTTTTT. It specifies CARSLEGGQVNEKLFF.

The V call is TRBV7-3, the J call TRBJ2-7; 7 bases line up with TRBD2. J lost 5 bases, V lost 2 bases, and 3 bases had no gene match. CDR3 size: 13 residues. From germline, CDR1 is SGHTA and CDR2 FQGTGA. The DNA for the CDR3 is TGTGCCAGCAGCTTAGGGGGGGGAGACGAGCAGTACTTC. Its translation: CASSLGGGDEQYF.

V gene TRBV7-3 combines with J gene TRBJ2-6; D gene uncertain. The CDR3 extends over 16 amino acids. Deletions cut 4 bases from V and 1 base from J, with 11 bases between. The germline gives CDR1 SGHTA, CDR2 FQGTGA. The CDR3 nucleotides are TGTGCCAGCAGCTCACCGACGGAGTCTGGGGCCAACGTCCTGACTTTC. Residues: CASSSPTESGANVLTF.

This chain uses TRBV7-9 with TRBJ2-7; TRBD2 agrees at 7 bases. The CDR3 loop spans 15 amino acids. Germline trimming cut 5 bases from V and 5 bases from J; bases unmatched to any gene: 12. CDR1 is SEHNR and CDR2 is FQNEAQ in the germline V gene (reference sequence). The CDR3, as DNA: TGTGCCAGCAGCCCGGGCCTCCGAAGCGGGGACGAGCAGTACTTC. Its protein is CASSPGLRSGDEQYF.

DNA for the CDR3: TGTGCCAGCAGTTACAATAACCAGCAAGAGACCCAGTACTTC. Translation gives CASSYNNQQETQYF. This chain links TRBV6-5 with TRBJ2-5; D is unclear. Germline V gene lookup returns CDR1 MNHEY and CDR2 SVGAGI. The V end was cut by 2 bases, the J end by 2 bases, with 9 bases between. The CDR3 covers 14 residues.

V gene TRBV7-9 combines with J gene TRBJ2-1, with D tentatively TRBD2 (6 bases). V was pared by 3 bases and J by 6 bases, with 21 bases between. Germline V CDR1 and CDR2: SEHNR, FQNEAQ (reference sequence). This CDR3 has 17 residues. The CDR3 region is CASSLKVWDSEGNEQFF. The CDR3 nucleotides are TGTGCCAGCAGCTTGAAGGTCTGGGACTCCGAGGGCAATGAGCAGTTCTTC. Drawing the rest from reference TRBV7-9 and TRBJ2-1, the complete variable domain is DTGVSQNPRHKITKRGQNVTFRCDPISEHNRLYWYRQTLGQGPEFLTYFQNEAQLEKSRLLSDRFSAERPKGSFSTLEIQRTEQGDSAMYLCASSLKVWDSEGNEQFFGPGTRLTVL.

This sequence joins TRBV2 and TRBJ1-2, with D unclear. This CDR3 is built from 13 residues. CDR1 is SNHLY, CDR2 FYNNEI, per germline. V dropped 6 bases and J dropped 0 bases, with 8 bases sitting between them. CDR3: CASRAVANYGYTF. CDR3 bases: TGTGCCAGCAGGGCGGTAGCTAACTATGGCTACACCTTC.

The chain is built from TRBV5-5 and TRBJ2-7, with 7 bases fitting TRBD2. CDR1 and CDR2 (germline): SGHKS, YYEKEE (reference sequence). J lost 2 bases, V lost 5 bases, and 7 bases had no gene match. The CDR3 loop spans 14 amino acids. CDR3 nucleotides: TGTGCCAGCAGTCCGGCTAGCGGCACCTACGAGCAGTACTTC. This translates into CASSPASGTYEQYF.

This clone was counted a single time. V is TRBV28 and J is TRBJ2-7, with 7 nucleotides matching TRBD1. Germline trimming cut 4 bases from V and 2 bases from J; bases unmatched to any gene: 5. The CDR3 extends over 14 amino acids. Germline V gene data show CDR1 as MDHEN and CDR2 as SYDVKM. In DNA, the CDR3 is TGTGCCAGCAGTTCCGGACAGGATCCCTACGAGCAGTACTTC. Its protein is CASSSGQDPYEQYF. The full variable domain, its missing parts supplied by reference TRBV28 and TRBJ2-7, is DVKVTQSSRYLVKRTGEKVFLECVQDMDHENMFWYRQDPGLGLRLIYFSYDVKMKEKGDIPEGYSVSREKKERFSLILESASTNQTSMYLCASSSGQDPYEQYFGPGTRLTVT.

The CDR3 nucleotides read TGTGCCAGCTCAACCCGGGAGGATGAGACCCAGTACTTC. It specifies CASSTREDETQYF. The J gene is TRBJ2-5, the V gene TRBV18; 7 bases are shared with TRBD2. Germline V gene sequence: CDR1 KGHSH, CDR2 LQKENI. This CDR3 is 13 amino acids long. The ends lost 5 bases at V and 5 bases at J; junction bases unmatched: 5.

V and J are TRBV29-1 and TRBJ2-3; tentatively, D is TRBD1 (6 bases). The CDR3 has 14 amino acids. V was clipped by 7 bases and J by 1 base, with 15 bases between them. The germline gives CDR1 SQVTM, CDR2 ANQGSEA. The CDR3, as DNA: TGCAGCGCCCCCCGGGACACAGGCACAGATACGCAGTATTTT. Translation gives CSAPRDTGTDTQYF.

The chain employs TRBV29-1 and TRBJ2-7, with D perhaps TRBD2 (6 bases). The V end was cut by 5 bases, the J end by 3 bases, with 14 bases between. The germline V gene encodes CDR1 SQVTM and CDR2 ANQGSEA. This CDR3 is 13 amino acids long. CDR3 sequence: CSVTGTEVYEQYF. CDR3 nucleotides: TGCAGCGTTACCGGGACTGAGGTCTACGAGCAGTACTTC.

The chain carries TRBV29-1 and TRBJ2-1; TRBD2 matches at 8 bases. The junction had 14 bases not matched to a gene; V was cut back by 6 bases and J by 1 base. Germline V CDR1 and CDR2: SQVTM, ANQGSEA. This CDR3 has 17 residues. In DNA, the CDR3 is TGCAGCGTAAGGGGAAGACGAGCGGGAGTTTCCTACAATGAGCAGTTCTTC. This codes for CSVRGRRAGVSYNEQFF.

V usage is TRBV7-3 and J usage is TRBJ2-1; TRBD1 matches at 7 bases. Trimming cost V 5 bases and J 8 bases; bases outside gene matches: 12. CDR1 and CDR2 from the germline V gene are SGHTA and FQGTGA. The CDR3 covers 15 residues. CDR3: CASSLGQGDSDEQFF. CDR3 DNA: TGTGCCAGCAGCCTAGGGCAGGGGGATTCGGATGAGCAGTTCTTC.

The rearrangement links TRBV9 to TRBJ1-2; D ambiguous. Deletions cut 1 base from V and 0 bases from J, with 7 bases between. The germline V gene encodes CDR1 SGDLS and CDR2 YYNGEE. The CDR3 extends over 14 amino acids. DNA for the CDR3: TGTGCCAGCAGCGTAACGTCAGCTAACTATGGCTACACCTTC. Residues: CASSVTSANYGYTF.

This chain links TRBV4-3 with TRBJ2-1; 8 nucleotides line up with TRBD1. The CDR3 contains 19 residues. V trimming: 0 bases; J trimming: 8 bases; junction bases outside the gene matches: 18. Per germline, CDR1 LGHNA and CDR2 YSLEER. The CDR3 sequence: CASSQDLLSRRQGKHEQFF. In DNA, the CDR3 is TGCGCCAGCAGCCAAGATCTTTTAAGCCGTCGACAGGGGAAACATGAGCAGTTCTTC.

V gene TRBV21-1 combines with J gene TRBJ2-3; no DNA check was done on the table's D call, TRBD2. TRBV21-1 is termed a pseudogene. The CDR3 runs to 15 residues. As DNA, the CDR3 is TGTGCCAGCAGCCTCCCGGGATCACTAGTAACGGCGCAGTATTTT. It encodes CASSLPGSLVTAQYF.